This T cell receptor (beta chain) was observed in a study of T cells after yellow fever vaccination. One entry per CDR3 protein, called by TCRdb with MiXCR from the 5' RACE reads. The profile covers hundreds of thousands of distinct CDR3 sequences, with approximately 10% appearing a single time and around 3.1% taken by the ten largest. The length of the CDR3 is 14 residues. CDR1 is DFQATT and CDR2 is SNEGSKA in the germline V gene (reference sequence). Trimming shortened V by 5 bases and J by 1 base, and 15 bases separated the two germline ends. The sequence was collected from a man aged 18-30 years who received the YFV17D yellow fever vaccine. The V and J genes are TRBV20-1 and TRBJ2-7, with D uncertain. The sample here was CD4+ T cells sorted from PBMCs, taken 5 days after the yellow fever booster vaccination. The CDR3 loop reads CSASIRVDSYEQYF. CDR3 DNA sequence: TGCAGTGCTTCGATAAGGGTCGATTCCTACGAGCAGTACTTC.